These T cell receptor beta chains were read from a single sample in a study of CD8 T cells in ankylosing spondylitis. Each CDR3 protein gets one entry after TCRdb re-called the 5' RACE reads with MiXCR. The table has about 240,000 distinct CDR3 sequences, 24% seen once. Material for sequencing was blood, either unsorted or a sorted T cell fraction (not recorded which). These receptors were obtained from a male donor with ankylosing spondylitis or in good health (not recorded which). Each CDR3 is given with its conserved first and last residue. Fields, in order: CDR3 length, J gene, D gene, clone size, V gene, CDR3 protein, CDR3 DNA. The D gene is left open where the match is weak. For some rows the clone size is stated as once, few or many, or as a class when expanded; others skip it.

16 TRBJ1-6 TRBD1 many TRBV7-2 CASSSTTQGANSPLHF TGTGCCAGCAGCTCAACAACCCAGGGGGCCAATTCACCCCTCCACTTT
15 TRBJ2-1 TRBD2 many TRBV12-3/TRBV12-4 CASRLLAGALNEQFF TGTGCCAGCAGACTACTAGCGGGGGCCCTTAATGAGCAGTTCTTC
12 TRBJ2-7 . few TRBV5-1 CASSLSGNEQYF TGCGCCAGCAGCTTGAGTGGAAACGAGCAGTACTTC
13 TRBJ2-3 . few TRBV20-1 CSARARPRDTQYF TGCAGTGCTAGAGCTCGCCCTCGGGATACGCAGTATTTT
15 TRBJ2-3 TRBD2 few TRBV29-1 CSVEGPAGGLGTQYF TGCAGCGTTGAAGGTCCAGCGGGGGGTCTAGGTACGCAGTATTTT
12 TRBJ2-3 . few TRBV20-1 CSAGGAADTQYF TGCAGTGCTGGTGGGGCCGCAGATACGCAGTATTTT
15 TRBJ2-7 TRBD2 many TRBV20-1 CSAPLAGSLSYEQYF TGCAGTGCCCCGCTAGCGGGGAGTTTATCCTACGAGCAGTACTTC
14 TRBJ2-7 . once TRBV2 CASGARPPPYEQYF TGTGCCAGCGGGGCTCGGCCCCCGCCCTACGAGCAGTACTTC
12 TRBJ1-1 . many TRBV11-2 CASSFRAEEAFF TGTGCCAGCAGCTTTCGGGCGGAGGAAGCTTTCTTT
13 TRBJ2-1 . few TRBV29-1 CSVRGRTVDEQFF TGCAGCGTACGTGGGAGGACAGTCGATGAGCAGTTCTTC
13 TRBJ2-3 . few TRBV20-1 CSAPDSPTHTQYF TGCAGTGCCCCTGACTCGCCTACGCATACGCAGTATTTT
14 TRBJ2-5 . once TRBV5-5 CASSFGTPKETQYF TGTGCCAGCAGTTTCGGGACACCAAAAGAGACCCAGTACTTC
14 TRBJ2-1 TRBD2 many TRBV20-1 CSATDLRGANEQFF TGCAGTGCTACGGATTTGCGGGGGGCTAATGAGCAGTTCTTC
17 TRBJ1-3 TRBD1 many TRBV7-2 CASSLGGQGVSGNTIYF TGTGCCAGCAGCTTAGGGGGACAGGGCGTTTCTGGAAACACCATATATTTT
14 TRBJ2-7 TRBD1 . TRBV20-1 CSARARDRVYEQYF TGCAGTGCTAGGGCCCGGGACAGGGTCTACGAGCAGTACTTC
14 TRBJ2-1 . few TRBV29-1 CSVGTDALGNEQFF TGCAGCGTTGGAACAGACGCCCTGGGCAATGAGCAGTTCTTC
15 TRBJ1-4 . many TRBV12-3/TRBV12-4 CASSLAGATNEKLFF TGTGCCAGCAGTTTGGCAGGAGCAACTAATGAAAAACTGTTTTTT
14 TRBJ1-2 . . TRBV6-5 CASSYSGKRGGYTF TGTGCCAGCAGTTACTCGGGCAAAAGAGGTGGCTACACCTTC
16 TRBJ1-2 . few TRBV12-3/TRBV12-4 CASSQTWGLEDYGYTF TGTGCCAGCAGTCAGACTTGGGGCTTAGAGGACTATGGCTACACCTTC
17 TRBJ1-2 TRBD1 . TRBV4-2 CASSQDFQTGGFRGYTF TGTGCCAGCAGCCAAGATTTCCAGACAGGGGGCTTTCGAGGCTACACCTTC
14 TRBJ2-3 TRBD1 . TRBV18 CASSPGRGQDTQYF TGTGCCAGCTCACCAGGAAGGGGGCAGGATACGCAGTATTTT
18 TRBJ2-4 TRBD1 many TRBV20-1 CSASAGTGGFLAKNIQYF TGCAGTGCTAGCGCCGGGACAGGGGGCTTTCTAGCCAAAAACATTCAGTACTTC
13 TRBJ2-7 TRBD1 many TRBV25-1 CASRGQGQGEQYF TGTGCCAGCAGAGGACAGGGCCAAGGCGAGCAGTACTTC
12 TRBJ1-2 . few TRBV12-3/TRBV12-4 CASSLSAFGYTF TGTGCCAGCAGTTTATCTGCATTTGGCTACACCTTC
14 TRBJ2-3 . many TRBV10-2 CAAARGSGQDTQYF TGCGCCGCCGCCAGGGGAAGTGGACAAGATACGCAGTATTTT
13 TRBJ1-1 TRBD1 many TRBV20-1 CSAGQGGSTEAFF TGCAGTGCCGGTCAGGGGGGTAGCACTGAAGCTTTCTTT
13 TRBJ1-1 . . TRBV20-1 CSAPWGRNTEAFF TGCAGTGCCCCATGGGGGAGGAACACTGAAGCTTTCTTT
13 TRBJ2-3 . many TRBV5-6 CASSPSIWGTQYF TGTGCCAGCAGCCCGTCGATATGGGGTACGCAGTATTTT
12 TRBJ2-5 . . TRBV20-1 CSAAPGQETQYF TGCAGTGCTGCCCCAGGCCAAGAGACCCAGTACTTC
14 TRBJ1-1 TRBD1 . TRBV5-1 CASRRDSLNTEAFF TGCGCCAGCAGGAGGGACAGCTTGAACACTGAAGCTTTCTTT
15 TRBJ2-4 . . TRBV20-1 CSARVGRTWGNIQYF TGCAGTGCTAGAGTGGGGCGGACCTGGGGAAACATTCAGTACTTC
14 TRBJ2-2 . many TRBV3-1 CASSHFRNAGELFF TGTGCCAGCAGCCATTTCCGTAACGCCGGGGAGCTGTTTTTT
13 TRBJ2-3 . . TRBV7-2 CASGSSRADTQYF TGTGCCAGCGGCTCGAGTAGGGCAGATACGCAGTATTTT
12 TRBJ1-2 . . TRBV12-3/TRBV12-4 CASSLGYYGYTF TGTGCCAGCAGTTTAGGCTACTATGGCTACACCTTC
15 TRBJ1-1 . . TRBV11-2 CASSWGWGRTAEAFF TGTGCCAGCAGCTGGGGGTGGGGGCGAACTGCTGAAGCTTTCTTT
14 TRBJ2-3 . . TRBV19 CASSLGESTDTQYF TGTGCCAGTAGTCTAGGAGAGAGCACAGATACGCAGTATTTT
14 TRBJ2-1 TRBD2 . TRBV20-1 CSGGTSGPYNEQFF TGCAGTGGGGGGACTAGCGGGCCATACAATGAGCAGTTCTTC
16 TRBJ2-3 TRBD2 many TRBV5-1 CASSPTVAGAGDTQYF TGCGCCAGCAGCCCGACAGTAGCGGGGGCGGGAGATACGCAGTATTTT
12 TRBJ1-1 . few TRBV25-1 CASSSRMTEAFF TGTGCCAGCAGCTCCCGGATGACTGAAGCTTTCTTT
17 TRBJ2-5 TRBD2 many TRBV6-5 CASSYSATSGGLETQYF TGTGCCAGCAGTTACTCCGCGACTAGCGGGGGTTTGGAGACCCAGTACTTC
12 TRBJ2-7 . . TRBV5-6 CASSLAGPEQYF TGTGCCAGCAGCTTGGCAGGGCCCGAGCAGTACTTC